The source of this T cell receptor beta chain is a study of CD8 T cells in Susac syndrome. Reverse transcription of about 0.5 to 1 ug RNA was carried out with random hexamers. With immunoSEQ multiplex PCR, TCR beta CDR3 was amplified across 54 Vbeta and 13 Jbeta. TCRdb reanalysed the immunoSEQ multiplex PCR reads using MiXCR and keeps one entry per CDR3 protein. The sample contains about 130,000 distinct CDR3 sequences, nearly 95% of which appear only once. TCR beta from blood CD8+ and CD4+ T cells was sequenced. Negative isolation was applied to CD8+ and CD4+ T cells, and FACS enrichment was applied to TEMRA cells. This clonotype has only one observation. Germline V gene data show CDR1 as SGDLS and CDR2 as YYNGEE. V trimming: 2 bases; J trimming: 4 bases; junction bases outside the gene matches: 4. The CDR3 extends over 14 amino acids.

The rearrangement links TRBV9 to TRBJ2-7, with TRBD1 identical over 9 bases. The source material was CD4+ T cells from PBMCs. The TCR originated in a human donor in good health. CDR3 in amino acids: CASSVGQGVYEQYF. CDR3 in DNA: TGTGCCAGCAGCGTGGGACAGGGTGTGTACGAGCAGTACTTC.